This note documents a single TCR beta chain sequence. Allocation to cohorts depended on clinical history reported by the participants. CDR3 length equals 18 residues. CDR1 is LGHDT and CDR2 is YNNKEL in the germline V gene (reference sequence). Unmatched junction bases numbered 15, after V lost 2 bases and J lost 8 bases. Study processing details: By means of reference gene primer amplification, nucleated cell counts were estimated. Assay used: immunoSEQ multiplex PCR; TCRdb lists only in-frame clones, some missing. That table gives V, J and clone size, and the DNA gave D and trimming. There are 230,000 or so clones in the sample; about 85% occur only once, and about 6.9% lies in the top ten. This sample stems from a study of blood T cell repertoires in COVID-19.

The V and J genes are TRBV3-1 (or the pseudogene TRBV3-2) and TRBJ1-6, with TRBD1 matching 7 bases. The sample was PBMCs or T cells enriched from blood (not recorded which). The origin of this receptor is a woman between 45 and 60 years old who had been exposed to COVID-19. The CDR3 reads CASSQRVGFRDSHSPLHF. The CDR3 nucleotides read TGTGCCAGCAGCCAACGGGTGGGATTCCGGGACAGCCATTCACCCCTCCACTTT.